This TCR beta chain was obtained from a study of cytomegalovirus exposure and HLA in healthy donors. In the study overall: It was reported in a later analysis that the same platform had been used for the roughly 130 validation repertoires as for the 550 to 700 first-cohort repertoires.

Assay: immunoSEQ multiplex PCR; the TCRdb copy retains only in-frame clones and omits some. The table lists 200,000 to 250,000 clones, roughly 87% of them singletons. The study, taken as a whole, reports: Reported results showed that the classifier diagnosed cytomegalovirus status with high specificity and sensitivity. A subsequent analysis found that TCR clusters from the first cohort also tended to co-occur in the 110 or so validation repertoires, with under 95% of cluster scores above 0. Researchers counted 150 to 200 TCR beta chains as cytomegalovirus-associated.

As concerns this clone: The antigen is unknown.

Trimming removed 4 bases from V and 2 bases from J; junction bases left unmatched: 4. The CDR3 sequence is 15 residues long. Germline assignment: CDR1 SGDLS and CDR2 YYNGEE. The chain links TRBV9 to TRBJ2-7, with 12 bases that match TRBD2. This sequence originates from a woman aged 18-29 years in good health and CMV-seropositive. Sequenced input: PBMCs. In DNA form, the CDR3 reads TGTGCCAGCAGCCCTCTAGCGGGAGGGCCCTACGAGCAGTACTTC. Protein: CASSPLAGGPYEQYF.